This TCR beta chain was sequenced in a study of blood T cells in healthy people across ages. With a J-beta primer mix and a sample-barcoded 5' primer, a second PCR ran about 6 to 11 cycles. MiXCR was run by TCRdb on the 5' RACE reads, yielding one entry per CDR3 protein. Altogether nearly 1 million distinct CDR3 sequences are present, roughly half being singletons, with the ten largest covering about 20%. The CDR3 consists of 14 residues. Germline V gives CDR1 SEHNR, CDR2 FQNEAQ (reference sequence). V gene TRBV7-9 combines with J gene TRBJ2-5; weak D call: TRBD2 (6 bases). The assigned J gene may be wrong: the sequence end matches TRBJ2-7 better. Sequencing was performed on blood. The origin of this receptor is a woman aged 60-75 years in good health. CDR3 in amino acids: CASSPTSPSYEQYF. For the CDR3, the DNA is TGTGCCAGCAGCCCGACTAGTCCTTCCTACGAGCAGTACTTC.